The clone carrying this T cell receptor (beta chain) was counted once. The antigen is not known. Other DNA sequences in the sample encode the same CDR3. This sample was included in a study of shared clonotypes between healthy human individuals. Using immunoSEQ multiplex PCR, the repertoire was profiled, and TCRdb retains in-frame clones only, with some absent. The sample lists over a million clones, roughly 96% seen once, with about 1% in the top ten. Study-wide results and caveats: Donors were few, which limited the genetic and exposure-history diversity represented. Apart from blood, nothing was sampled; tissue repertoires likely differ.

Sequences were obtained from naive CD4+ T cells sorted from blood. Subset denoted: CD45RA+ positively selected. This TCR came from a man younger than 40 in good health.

The CDR3 nucleotides are TGTGCCATCAGTGAGTCGCGTCAGGGAGGGGAGACCCAGTACTTC. Its translation is CAISESRQGGETQYF. The V call is TRBV10-3, the J call TRBJ2-5; 7 bases line up with TRBD2. In germline, CDR1 is ENHRY, CDR2 SYGVKD. V trimming: 0 bases; J trimming: 5 bases; junction bases outside the gene matches: 6. The CDR3 spans 15 residues.